These T cell receptor beta chains were read from a single sample in a study of PD-1 and CTLA-4 blockade in melanoma. The data were produced by immunoSEQ multiplex PCR, yet TCRdb's version contains in-frame clones alone and is incomplete. The sample contains tens of thousands of clones, about 91% of which appear only once. The sequences come from CD8+ T cells from peripheral blood, collected from a patient given anti-PD-1 treatment. All receptors derive from a human donor with melanoma. Each CDR3 is given with its conserved first and last residue. A D gene is named only where the DNA matches it firmly. Rows give clone size only sometimes, using once, few, many, or a class for an expanded clone.

j_gene	d_gene	abundance	v_gene	CDR3nt	CDR3aa
TRBJ2-7	NA	once	TRBV28	TGTGCCAGCAGTTACCGGGACAACTACGAGCAGTACTTC	CASSYRDNYEQYF
TRBJ1-1	NA	NA	TRBV7-9	TGTGCCAGCAGCTTTAAATCAGGGTTGAACACTGAAGCTTTCTTT	CASSFKSGLNTEAFF
TRBJ1-3	NA	few	TRBV13	TGTGCCAGCAGCTTAAGGACGACAGGAGGTACCTCTGGAAACACCATATATTTT	CASSLRTTGGTSGNTIYF
TRBJ2-1	TRBD2	medium-sized	TRBV27	TGTGCCAGCAGAGCTAGCGGCTCCTACAATGAGCAGTTCTTC	CASRASGSYNEQFF
TRBJ1-1	NA	NA	TRBV6-6	TGTGCCAGCAGTTATGGGCTTAGTGAAGCTTTCTTT	CASSYGLSEAFF
TRBJ2-7	NA	NA	TRBV5-8	TGTGCCAGCAGCTGGATGGGAGAGTCCTACGAGCAGTACTTC	CASSWMGESYEQYF
TRBJ1-1	TRBD1	NA	TRBV19	TGTGCCAGTAGTATAGATCAGACAGGGGAGGGCACTGAAGCTTTCTTT	CASSIDQTGEGTEAFF
TRBJ2-7	NA	NA	TRBV27	TGTGCCAGCAGTTTCTCCCCGACAGAGAGGTCCTACGAGCAGTACTTC	CASSFSPTERSYEQYF
TRBJ2-1	NA	NA	TRBV19	TGTGCCAGTAGTATGGGCCCGGCGGGAATCAATGAGCAGTTCTTC	CASSMGPAGINEQFF
TRBJ2-1	TRBD2	NA	TRBV28	TGTGCCAGCAGTCCCACTAGCGCCAGCTCCTACAATGAGCAGTTCTTC	CASSPTSASSYNEQFF
TRBJ2-5	TRBD2	NA	TRBV19	TGTGCCAGTAGTATAAGCGGGGGGGCGTGGGAGACCCAGTACTTC	CASSISGGAWETQYF
TRBJ1-1	NA	once	TRBV2	TGTGCCAGCAGTGACGTCGGTGACACTGAAGCTTTCTTT	CASSDVGDTEAFF
TRBJ2-3	TRBD1	NA	TRBV7-2	TGTGCCAGCAGGCCCGGGACAGGGGGCCTTGATACGCAGTATTTT	CASRPGTGGLDTQYF
TRBJ2-3	NA	NA	TRBV7-9	TGTGCCAGCAGCTTAGCCAGACCCCCCACAGATACGCAGTATTTT	CASSLARPPTDTQYF
TRBJ2-2	TRBD2	NA	TRBV4-1	TGCGCCAGCAGCTCAATCAAGGTTCTAGCGGGAGGGGGCACCGGGGAGCTGTTTTTT	CASSSIKVLAGGGTGELFF
TRBJ2-5	NA	NA	TRBV7-9	TGTGCCAGCAGCTTAGAGACCCACCCAGAGACCCAGTACTTC	CASSLETHPETQYF
TRBJ2-3	NA	NA	TRBV3-1/TRBV3-2	TGTGCCAGCAGCCAAGTAGGGGGCACAGATACGCAGTATTTT	CASSQVGGTDTQYF
TRBJ1-2	NA	NA	TRBV19	TGTGCCAGTACCAATCCGGGGTCGGTAAACTATGGCTACACCTTC	CASTNPGSVNYGYTF
TRBJ1-6	NA	NA	TRBV10-3	TGTGCCACTCGACAGGATTTGAATTCACCCCTCCACTTT	CATRQDLNSPLHF